Below, one T cell receptor beta chain is given with its context. The target of this receptor is not known. No base quality information exists; no much larger clone differs at one position. This record belongs to a study of cytomegalovirus exposure and HLA in healthy donors (dated by TCRdb to 2017 to 2019). With regard to the full study: According to a later analysis, the approximately 130 validation repertoires were produced on the same platform as the 700 or so repertoires of the first cohort. The study combined high-throughput TCR immunosequencing, statistical association of individual TCRs with disease status, and machine learning to predict cytomegalovirus infection status. Besides the first cohort of some 670 subjects, a separate validation cohort made up of 120 different subjects was used. The study aimed to test whether signatures of past pathogen exposure could be identified by cataloging public T cell receptors.

The donors belonged to the validation cohort of around 110 subjects, which was separate from the roughly 670-subject first cohort. What the research found in general, with its limitations: All 120 or so repertoires were used to score co-occurrence in the validation cohort in a later analysis, because that analysis had no HLA typing for the cohort. The classifier was reported to diagnose cytomegalovirus status with high specificity and sensitivity in both the original and validation cohorts. A later analysis found that TCRs clustered in the first cohort also tended to co-occur in the 120 validation repertoires, with more than 90% of cluster scores above 0. The authors suggested that the approach could potentially be generalized to other disease states and immunological phenotypes. A total of roughly 160 TCR beta chains were listed by the study as associated with cytomegalovirus. In vitro tests confirmed that a few of the cytomegalovirus-associated TCR beta chains recognize cytomegalovirus antigens. Across donors, most TCR sequences were observed very rarely, whereas some public TCRs were present in many individuals.

The receptor library was made with the immunoSEQ multiplex PCR assay. In the paper's pipeline: To diagnose cytomegalovirus status from the catalog of TCR beta chain sequences, a statistical classification framework was built. The table was pulled from immuneACCESS by TCRdb, which kept in-frame rearrangements only. Such tables lose some clones; where checked, under half of the loss comes from unresolved V genes, and the rest has no known cause. D and trimming were read from the DNA, whereas the V and J calls and clone size are those reported in that table. This sample comprises tens of thousands of clones, roughly 96% of them detected only once. The ten largest clones represent 1.3% of the sample. CDR1 and CDR2, looked up from the germline V gene, are MNHEY and SVGAGI. V is cut by 0 bases and J by 2 bases, and the space between the germline ends is 13 bases. The cysteine opens and the phenylalanine closes a CDR3 of 16 amino acids. Of all the DNA, just the CDR3 is kept, 48 bases in frame from base 1.

The TCR was taken from a woman younger than 30 in good health and CMV-seronegative. The sample was PBMCs. This chain is built from TRBV6-5 and TRBJ1-2, with TRBD1 tentatively as D gene (6 bases match). The CDR3 reads as follows: CASSYSIQGTNYGYTF. Here is the DNA: TGTGCCAGCAGTTACTCGATTCAGGGGACGAACTATGGCTACACCTTC.